This record covers a single T cell receptor beta chain. Germline CDR1 SGHAT, CDR2 FQDESV (reference sequence). The CDR3 spans 18 residues. Trimming took 5 bases from V and 3 from J; bases not matched to a gene: 15. The data derive from a study of blood T cells in healthy people across ages. Primed by a sample-barcoded 5' primer and a J-beta primer mix, a second PCR proceeded for roughly 7 to 11 cycles. Using its own MiXCR run on the 5' RACE reads, TCRdb lists one record per CDR3 protein. The table includes roughly 730,000 distinct CDR3 sequences, 45% to 70% detected once. The V and J genes are TRBV11-1 and TRBJ1-1; 10 nucleotides match TRBD1. This receptor was taken from a man aged 40-50 years in good health. Source material: blood. In nucleotides, the CDR3 is TGTGCCAGCAGCCCAAGGACAGGGGGAAATGCCGGGGACACTGAAGCTTTCTTT. The encoded protein is CASSPRTGGNAGDTEAFF.